This T cell receptor beta chain was obtained from a study of OX40 agonist ivuxolimab in advanced cancers. Per the germline V gene, CDR1 is MDHEN and CDR2 is SYDVKM. The CDR3 spans 12 residues. Trimming pared 10 bases from V and 3 bases from J, leaving 13 bases between. Study-level points and caveats: The expanded peripheral T cells' antigen specificity was not determined. Mean expanded clone counts were higher in CD8+ than CD4+ T cells.

With respect to this clone: Its antigen remains unknown.

This table comes from immunoSEQ multiplex PCR, and its TCRdb copy is limited to in-frame clones, with some not included. The sample records under 85,000 clones, roughly 80% being singletons. Sequenced material: CD4+ or CD8+ T cells sorted from blood, taken in a trial of the OX40 agonist ivuxolimab. J is TRBJ2-7 and V is TRBV28, with a weak D call TRBD2 (6 bases). The sequence was obtained from an adult with an advanced solid tumor such as melanoma, head and neck, liver or kidney cancer. The CDR3 region is CATWTGGYEQYF. The CDR3 DNA follows: TGTGCCACCTGGACCGGGGGCTACGAGCAGTACTTC.